The 24 T cell receptor beta chains below were found in one sample sequenced in a study of early T cells in non-severe SARS-CoV-2 infection. TCRdb used MiXCR to reprocess the 5' RACE reads, holding one entry per CDR3 protein. The sample carries about 68,000 distinct CDR3 sequences, roughly a tenth recorded once. Material: whole blood. The source of these receptors is an adult who was a healthcare worker with PCR-confirmed SARS-CoV-2 infection or an uninfected control (not recorded which).

This clonotype was counted only a few times. This rearrangement joins TRBV19 to TRBJ2-1, with 10 nucleotides matching TRBD2. The germline V gene encodes CDR1 LNHDA and CDR2 SQIVND (reference sequence). The CDR3 is 20 residues long. CDR3 in DNA: TGTGCGCCCCCCTTGCCCCTGAGTACAGCGGGAGGGGGGCCGTACAATGAGCAGTTCTTC. It codes for CAPPLPLSTAGGGPYNEQFF.

This clonotype occurred many times. The rearrangement joins TRBV29-1 to TRBJ2-1, with D tentatively TRBD2 (5 bases). Germline CDR1 is SQVTM and CDR2 is ANQGSEA. CDR3 length equals 14 residues. The V end lost 4 bases, the J end lost 3 bases, and 13 bases lay between the germline ends. The CDR3 DNA follows: TGCAGCGTTGTTACGGGGAACCTCTACAATGAGCAGTTCTTC. Translated: CSVVTGNLYNEQFF.

This clonotype was found a few times. This chain links TRBV10-3 with TRBJ2-3; D gene ambiguous. With 5 bases removed from V and 0 bases from J, the gap between germline ends came to 6 bases. CDR1 ENHRY and CDR2 SYGVKD come from the germline V gene. This CDR3 has 13 amino acids. CDR3 sequence (DNA): TGTGCCATCAGTTCGGACAGCACAGATACGCAGTATTTT. Translated, it gives CAISSDSTDTQYF.

This rearrangement joins TRBV6-5 to TRBJ2-7, with 7 bases matching TRBD2. Germline trimming cut 6 bases from V and 4 bases from J; bases unmatched to any gene: 12. The length of the CDR3 is 15 residues. The germline V gene has CDR1 MNHEY and CDR2 SVGAGI. The CDR3 DNA reads as TGTGCCAGCAGCCTTACCCCGGGACTACGATACGAGCAGTACTTC. As protein: CASSLTPGLRYEQYF.

J is TRBJ2-3 and V is TRBV6-6; 8 nucleotides align to TRBD1. Trimming took 7 bases from V and 0 from J; bases not matched to a gene: 3. CDR3 length: 14 amino acids. The germline gives CDR1 MNHNY, CDR2 SVGAGI (reference sequence). The CDR3 is CASTDRDSTDTQYF. CDR3 DNA sequence: TGTGCCAGCACGGACAGGGACAGCACAGATACGCAGTATTTT.

This clonotype showed up just a few times. The rearrangement uses TRBV6-2 or TRBV6-3 and TRBJ2-1; TRBD1 matches 9 bases. Germline values: CDR1 MNHEY, CDR2 SVGEGT. The CDR3 covers 17 residues. V shed 1 base, J shed 5 bases, and the junction held 9 bases outside the gene matches. In DNA, the CDR3 is TGTGCCAGCAGTTACTTGGGACAGGGCCCCCTTGACAATGAGCAGTTCTTC. It specifies CASSYLGQGPLDNEQFF.

This clonotype was counted only a few times. The V and J genes are TRBV5-1 and TRBJ1-1; a possible D gene is TRBD1 (5 bases). V was clipped by 0 bases and J by 3 bases, with 15 bases between them. The CDR3 runs 16 residues. From germline, CDR1 is SGHRS and CDR2 YFSETQ. CDR3 coding DNA: TGCGCCAGCAGCTTGGGCCCCTGGGGCCCGGACACTGAAGCTTTCTTT. This gives the protein CASSLGPWGPDTEAFF.

As DNA, the CDR3 is TGTGCCAGCAGCCACCTACGAACCTACGAGCAGTACTTC. Translated: CASSHLRTYEQYF. The chain links TRBV11-2 to TRBJ2-7, with D unresolved. CDR3 length: 13 residues. The V gene's germline CDR1 is SGHAT and CDR2 FQNNGV. Trimming left V 5 bases short and J 2 bases short, with 10 bases between.

In this sample, this clonotype turned up many times. The chain uses TRBV14 and TRBJ2-1; 14 bases map to TRBD2. The CDR3 length is 15 residues. Trimming removed 4 bases from V and 4 bases from J; junction bases left unmatched: 0. From germline, CDR1 is SGHDN and CDR2 FVKESK. CDR3 in DNA: TGTGCCAGCAGCCGGACTAGCGGGGGGTACAATGAGCAGTTCTTC. As protein: CASSRTSGGYNEQFF.

In its sample, this clonotype was seen a few times. V gene TRBV12-3 or TRBV12-4 combines with J gene TRBJ1-1, with D uncertain. The V end was cut by 7 bases, the J end by 2 bases, with 14 bases between. The CDR3 extends over 14 amino acids. The DNA of the CDR3 is TGTGCCAGCACCCCTACGACACCAAACACTGAAGCTTTCTTT. Protein: CASTPTTPNTEAFF.

The V call is TRBV10-2, the J call TRBJ2-2; the match to TRBD2 covers 8 bases. This CDR3 has 17 residues. V lost 4 bases, J lost 1 base, and 8 bases stayed unmatched. Germline CDR1 is WSHSY and CDR2 is SAAADI. DNA for the CDR3: TGCGCCAGCAGTGTTTGGTTGGCGGGAGGGAACACCGGGGAGCTGTTTTTT. Its translation is CASSVWLAGGNTGELFF.

The J gene is TRBJ1-5, the V gene TRBV5-1; no definite D call. The ends were cut back, 3 bases at V and 7 bases at J, with 11 bases in the middle. The CDR3 is 13 amino acids. Germline V gene data show CDR1 as SGHRS and CDR2 as YFSETQ. The CDR3 is CASSSDPSQPQHF. As DNA, the CDR3 is TGCGCCAGCAGCTCCGATCCCTCCCAGCCCCAGCATTTT.

The sample holds many counts of this clonotype. V gene TRBV3-1 combines with J gene TRBJ1-2; a possible D gene is TRBD1 (5 bases). The V end lost 0 bases, the J end lost 3 bases, and 5 bases lay between the germline ends. The germline CDR1 and CDR2 sequences are LGHDT and YNNKEL (reference sequence). The CDR3 spans 13 residues. The CDR3 DNA follows: TGTGCCAGCAGCCAAGAGACAGACTATGGCTACACCTTC. Encoded protein: CASSQETDYGYTF.

This sequence joins TRBV18 and TRBJ1-3, with 8 bases matching TRBD1. The CDR3 loop spans 18 amino acids. Per germline, CDR1 KGHSH and CDR2 LQKENI. V gave up 3 bases and J gave up 2 bases; unmatched junction bases: 12. In nucleotides, the CDR3 is TGTGCCAGCTCACCGATCAAAAGGACAGGGCCCACTGGAAACACCATATATTTT. It yields the protein CASSPIKRTGPTGNTIYF.

This chain joins TRBV28 and TRBJ2-7; TRBD2 aligns across 11 bases. Germline V gives CDR1 MDHEN, CDR2 SYDVKM. Trimming removed 6 bases from V and 4 bases from J; junction bases left unmatched: 8. The CDR3 is made up of 15 amino acids. This chain's CDR3 is CASSFSGLAGYEQYF. Written as DNA, the CDR3 is TGTGCCAGCAGCTTCTCCGGACTAGCGGGTTACGAGCAGTACTTC. Full variable domain (remainder filled in from reference TRBV28 and TRBJ2-7): DVKVTQSSRYLVKRTGEKVFLECVQDMDHENMFWYRQDPGLGLRLIYFSYDVKMKEKGDIPEGYSVSREKKERFSLILESASTNQTSMYLCASSFSGLAGYEQYFGPGTRLTVT.

The V and J genes are TRBV6-5 and TRBJ2-5; 7 bases match TRBD1. The CDR3 has 13 residues. The germline CDR1 and CDR2 sequences are MNHEY and SVGAGI. Trimming took 5 bases from V and 2 from J; bases not matched to a gene: 2. CDR3 in DNA: TGTGCCAGCAGTCCGGGACAGCAAGAGACCCAGTACTTC. Its protein is CASSPGQQETQYF.

With respect to this clonotype: Germline is not matched at one junction end, which may reflect a read error. The gene calls are TRBV20-1 and TRBJ2-6, with D perhaps being TRBD1 or TRBD2 (5 bases each). CDR1 and CDR2 from the germline V gene are DFQATT and SNEGSKA (reference sequence). CDR3 size: 14 residues. DNA for the CDR3: TGCAGTGCAAGACGGGGCTCTGGGGCCAACGTCCCGACTTTC. Its protein product is CSARRGSGANVPTF.

This clonotype was counted many times. The chain recombines TRBV6-2 or TRBV6-3 with TRBJ1-1; no reliable D call. This CDR3 comprises 11 residues. Between the trimmed V and J ends, which lost 7 bases and 1 base, there was a span of 4 bases. Germline-derived CDR1 and CDR2 are MNHEY and SVGEGT. In DNA form, the CDR3 reads TGTGCCAGCACGGGGAACACTGAAGCTTTCTTT. It specifies CASTGNTEAFF.

This clonotype was counted a few times. The V gene is TRBV5-1, the J gene TRBJ2-3; D may be TRBD2 (6 bases). CDR1 is SGHRS, CDR2 YFSETQ, per germline. V lost 4 bases, J lost 6 bases, and 15 bases lay in between. The length of the CDR3 is 14 residues. CDR3 bases: TGCGCCAGCAGCCCGGGACTTCTCTTTGATACGCAGTATTTT. Its translation: CASSPGLLFDTQYF.

This clonotype appeared a few times. The chain recombines TRBV18 with TRBJ1-5; D is unclear. This CDR3 has 13 residues. V lost 1 base and J 7 bases, leaving 8 bases between the germline ends. Germline lookup yields CDR1 KGHSH and CDR2 LQKENI. In DNA, the CDR3 is TGTGCCAGCTCACCACGGGTAGAGCAGCCCCAGCATTTT. Translation gives CASSPRVEQPQHF.

The chain combines TRBV6-1 with TRBJ2-7; D is ambiguous. The CDR3 extends over 15 amino acids. V was pared by 2 bases and J by 2 bases, with 13 bases between. Germline CDR1 is MNHNS and CDR2 is SASEGT. CDR3 loop: CASSEYQAQPYEQYF. CDR3 in DNA: TGTGCCAGCAGTGAATACCAGGCACAGCCCTACGAGCAGTACTTC.

This clonotype was seen repeatedly, ten times or more. The CDR3 sequence: CSAPGTLNSPLHF. As DNA, the CDR3 is TGCAGTGCCCCCGGGACTCTAAATTCACCCCTCCACTTT. The chain has TRBV20-1 and TRBJ1-6; D perhaps matches TRBD1 (5 bases). The CDR3 is 13 residues long. The germline gives CDR1 DFQATT, CDR2 SNEGSKA (reference sequence). Trimming removed 6 bases at V and 7 bases at J, with 13 bases between.

This clonotype appeared many times. V usage is TRBV3-1 and J usage is TRBJ2-7; 12 bases are shared with TRBD2. The CDR3 length is 17 residues. The germline CDR1 and CDR2 sequences are LGHDT and YNNKEL (reference sequence). The trim removed 1 base at V and 7 bases at J, leaving 11 bases unmatched. The CDR3 is CASSQGKLAGGGEEQYF. As DNA, the CDR3 is TGTGCCAGCAGCCAAGGGAAACTAGCGGGAGGAGGGGAAGAGCAGTACTTC.

This clonotype was detected ten times or more. The chain combines TRBV29-1 with TRBJ1-5; the match to TRBD1 covers 7 bases. Germline trimming cut 6 bases from V and 2 bases from J; bases unmatched to any gene: 7. From germline, CDR1 is SQVTM and CDR2 ANQGSEA. This CDR3 is 14 amino acids long. CDR3 DNA sequence: TGCAGCGTCGTAACAGGGGCCGGCAATCAGCCCCAGCATTTT. Translation: CSVVTGAGNQPQHF.